The 19 T cell receptor beta chains below all came from one sample that was sequenced in a study of blood T cell repertoires in COVID-19. Clones were sequenced by immunoSEQ multiplex PCR, and TCRdb holds only the in-frame ones, with some missing. The table has 300,000 to 350,000 clones, almost 90% seen once. The source material was peripheral blood. The receptors were sampled from a woman aged 70 to 79 with COVID-19, enrolled during active disease.

V is TRBV7-2 and J is TRBJ1-5; D unresolved. From germline, CDR1 is SGHTA and CDR2 FQGNSA. This CDR3 has 14 amino acids. Trimming took off 4 bases at V and 6 bases at J, with 13 bases between the two ends. CDR3 sequence reads: CASSSTESGQPQHF. CDR3 in DNA: TGTGCCAGCAGCTCTACCGAGTCAGGTCAGCCCCAGCATTTT.

A single count supports this clone. This chain joins TRBV3-1 (or the pseudogene TRBV3-2) and TRBJ2-7, with D tentatively TRBD1 (5 bases). The CDR3 spans 15 residues. The germline V and J ends were trimmed by 1 base and 3 bases, with 13 bases remaining between them. From germline, CDR1 is LGHDT and CDR2 YNNKEL (reference sequence). The chain's CDR3 is CASSQGVEGVYEQYF. The CDR3 coding sequence is TGTGCCAGCAGCCAAGGGGTAGAAGGGGTCTACGAGCAGTACTTC.

The chain combines TRBV12-3 or TRBV12-4 with TRBJ2-7; TRBD1 is a possible D gene (6 bases). The CDR3 has 13 amino acids. Trimming took 6 bases from V and 6 from J, leaving 15 bases between them. The CDR3 here is CASRMGALIEQYF. CDR3 nucleotides: TGTGCCAGCAGGATGGGGGCGCTTATCGAGCAGTACTTC.

This clone has only one observation. This chain uses TRBV30 with TRBJ1-2; D perhaps matches TRBD1 (6 bases). Trimming pared 2 bases from V and 5 bases from J, leaving 15 bases between. This CDR3 spans 14 amino acids. Germline V gene lookup returns CDR1 GTSNPN and CDR2 SVGIG (reference sequence). As DNA, the CDR3 is TGTGCCTGGAGTTTAAATGGGGACATATATGGCTACACCTTC. As protein: CAWSLNGDIYGYTF.

V and J are TRBV28 and TRBJ1-1; TRBD1 matches 7 bases. Germline V CDR1 and CDR2: MDHEN, SYDVKM. This CDR3 spans 12 amino acids. V shed 4 bases and J 5 bases; nucleotides not matched to a gene: 1. DNA for the CDR3: TGTGCCAGCAGTTCACAGGGGACTGAAGCTTTCTTT. It is translated as CASSSQGTEAFF.

V is TRBV14 and J is TRBJ1-1; D unresolved. Germline lookup yields CDR1 SGHDN and CDR2 FVKESK. The CDR3 spans 13 residues. Trimming pared 3 bases from V and 5 bases from J, leaving 10 bases between. CDR3 region: CASSHARETEAFF. Here the CDR3 DNA reads TGTGCCAGCAGCCACGCAAGAGAAACTGAAGCTTTCTTT.

The chain carries TRBV7-2 and TRBJ1-1, with D unresolved. Deletions cut 3 bases from V and 0 bases from J, with 5 bases between. The germline gives CDR1 SGHTA, CDR2 FQGNSA. This CDR3 spans 13 amino acids. The DNA of the CDR3 is TGTGCCAGCAGCTTTATAGTGAACACTGAAGCTTTCTTT. Translated, it gives CASSFIVNTEAFF.

V usage is TRBV19 and J usage is TRBJ1-2; TRBD1 agrees at 8 bases. The CDR3 covers 15 residues. Germline V lookup: CDR1 LNHDA, CDR2 SQIVND (reference sequence). Trimming cost V 6 bases and J 5 bases; bases outside gene matches: 11. The CDR3 protein is CASRPQTGEAYGYTF. As DNA, the CDR3 is TGTGCCAGTAGACCGCAGACAGGGGAGGCTTATGGCTACACCTTC.

This chain uses TRBV12-3 or TRBV12-4 with TRBJ2-7; the match to TRBD1 covers 7 bases. V shed 6 bases, J shed 4 bases, and the junction held 6 bases outside the gene matches. The CDR3 consists of 13 residues. The CDR3 DNA reads TGTGCCAGCAGCCCAGGACAGGCGTACGAGCAGTACTTC. Translating it yields CASSPGQAYEQYF.

The rearrangement links TRBV11-2 to TRBJ2-1; a weak D match, TRBD1 (6 bases). The CDR3 is 17 amino acids. Trimming took off 6 bases at V and 2 bases at J, with 20 bases between the two ends. Germline V lookup: CDR1 SGHAT, CDR2 FQNNGV. The CDR3 DNA reads as TGTGCCAGCAGGGATAGAGGGCTCAGGGGCCCCTACAATGAGCAGTTCTTC. It is translated as CASRDRGLRGPYNEQFF.

Of note for this clone: The sample has other DNA sequences that encode this CDR3 too. This sequence joins TRBV11-2 and TRBJ1-1, with TRBD1 matching over 7 bases. V lost 5 bases to trimming and J lost 1 base; unmatched junction nucleotides: 4. This CDR3 is built from 14 residues. CDR1 and CDR2 from the germline V gene are SGHAT and FQNNGV. This chain's CDR3 is CASSLAGGNTEAFF. The CDR3 nucleotides are TGTGCCAGCAGCCTTGCAGGGGGGAACACTGAAGCTTTCTTT.

The rearrangement uses TRBV4-3 and TRBJ1-1; possibly TRBD1 for D (6 bases). The CDR3 is made up of 14 amino acids. V gave up 0 bases and J gave up 6 bases, with 11 bases separating them. Germline values: CDR1 LGHNA, CDR2 YSLEER. The CDR3 region has the DNA TGCGCCAGCAGCCAAGATCTGGGGGCCCCTGAAGCTTTCTTT. Amino acid sequence: CASSQDLGAPEAFF.

V and J are TRBV5-1 and TRBJ1-6; TRBD1 is a possible D gene (5 bases). From germline, CDR1 is SGHRS and CDR2 YFSETQ. The V end was cut by 0 bases, the J end by 7 bases, with 11 bases between. The CDR3 length is 15 residues. The CDR3 nucleotides read TGCGCCAGCAGCTTGGCGGGGGAAGGGAATTCACCCCTCCACTTT. As protein: CASSLAGEGNSPLHF. The full variable domain, its missing parts supplied by reference TRBV5-1 and TRBJ1-6, is KAGVTQTPRYLIKTRGQQVTLSCSPISGHRSVSWYQQTPGQGLQFLFEYFSETQRNKGNFPGRFSGRQFSNSRSEMNVSTLELGDSALYLCASSLAGEGNSPLHFGNGTRLTVT.

The CDR3 region is CASSLLVSEQYF. The CDR3 nucleotides are TGTGCCAGCAGCCTGCTAGTTTCCGAGCAGTACTTC. The chain uses TRBV3-1 (or the pseudogene TRBV3-2) and TRBJ2-7; D gene unclear. The CDR3 loop spans 12 amino acids. V was trimmed by 4 bases and J by 6 bases, leaving 10 bases between them. Germline assignment: CDR1 LGHDT and CDR2 YNNKEL (reference sequence).

The genes are TRBV3-1 (or the pseudogene TRBV3-2) and TRBJ2-2, with TRBD2 identical over 15 bases. Trimming took 4 bases from V and 6 from J; bases not matched to a gene: 3. This CDR3 spans 16 amino acids. CDR1 and CDR2 (germline): LGHDT, YNNKEL (reference sequence). CDR3 in DNA: TGTGCCAGCAGCCTGCGGACTAGCGGGGGGGCCGGGGAGCTGTTTTTT. Protein: CASSLRTSGGAGELFF.

The J gene is TRBJ2-3, the V gene TRBV7-9, with 7 bases aligning to TRBD1. V gave up 3 bases and J gave up 4 bases; unmatched junction bases: 7. The CDR3 loop spans 15 amino acids. Germline V lookup: CDR1 SEHNR, CDR2 FQNEAQ (reference sequence). CDR3 DNA sequence: TGTGCCAGCAGCTTCACGACAGGGAGTTCAGATACGCAGTATTTT. Its protein is CASSFTTGSSDTQYF.

This rearrangement joins TRBV9 to TRBJ1-5, with D maybe TRBD1 (5 bases). The CDR3 runs to 15 residues. V lost 3 bases to trimming and J lost 0 bases, with 10 bases between them. Germline values: CDR1 SGDLS, CDR2 YYNGEE. Here the CDR3 DNA reads TGTGCCAGCAGCGCCACCGGGGGTAGCAATCAGCCCCAGCATTTT. It codes for CASSATGGSNQPQHF.

This chain joins TRBV3-1 (or the pseudogene TRBV3-2) and TRBJ2-7; D is perhaps TRBD1 (5 bases). Germline CDR1 reads LGHDT; CDR2 reads YNNKEL (reference sequence). The CDR3 runs to 12 residues. Between the trimmed V and J ends, which lost 6 bases and 3 bases, there was a span of 9 bases. Here the CDR3 DNA reads TGTGCCAGCAGGGACAAGGGCTACGAGCAGTACTTC. It is translated as CASRDKGYEQYF.

To note about this clone: Within the sample, other DNA sequences also encode this same CDR3. V and J are TRBV28 and TRBJ2-3; 8 bases are shared with TRBD1. Germline loops: CDR1 MDHEN, CDR2 SYDVKM. CDR3 length: 14 residues. V dropped 9 bases and J dropped 0; count of bases not matched to a gene: 5. The CDR3 bases are TGTGCCAGTCGAACAGGGGGGAGCACAGATACGCAGTATTTT. Protein product: CASRTGGSTDTQYF.